The 19 T cell receptor beta chains below were found in one sample sequenced in a study of PD-1 and CTLA-4 blockade in melanoma. The data were produced by immunoSEQ multiplex PCR, yet TCRdb's version contains in-frame clones alone and is incomplete. This table holds 23,000 or so clones, around 88% found once. The sample here was CD8+ T cells from peripheral blood, taken before anti-PD-1 treatment. The origin of the receptors is a human donor with melanoma.

This chain links TRBV7-2 with TRBJ2-4; no reliable D call. This CDR3 spans 13 amino acids. Trimming took off 1 base at V and 4 bases at J, with 5 bases between the two ends. CDR1 and CDR2 from the germline V gene are SGHTA and FQGNSA. The CDR3 nucleotides read TGTGCCAGCAGCTTAGGACGTAAAAACATTCAGTACTTC. Residues: CASSLGRKNIQYF. Full variable domain (outside the CDR3, taken from reference TRBV7-2 and TRBJ2-4): GAGVSQSPSNKVTEKGKDVELRCDPISGHTALYWYRQSLGQGLEFLIYFQGNSAPDKSGLPSDRFSAERTGGSVSTLTIQRTQQEDSAVYLCASSLGRKNIQYFGAGTRLSVL.

The CDR3 bases are TGTGCCAGCAGTTACTCCCCAAGGACTGAAGCTTTCTTT. Translating it yields CASSYSPRTEAFF. V usage is TRBV6-5 and J usage is TRBJ1-1, with D unresolved. The CDR3 runs to 13 residues. Germline CDR1 reads MNHEY; CDR2 reads SVGAGI. Trimming took 0 bases from V and 5 from J, leaving 7 bases between them.

This chain joins TRBV27 and TRBJ1-2; a weak D match, TRBD1 (6 bases). V lost 2 bases and J 4 bases, leaving 11 bases between the germline ends. The CDR3 loop spans 14 amino acids. The germline V gene has CDR1 MNHEY and CDR2 SMNVEV (reference sequence). The CDR3 DNA follows: TGTGCCAGCAGTTTAAATGGCAGGGGCTATGGCTACACCTTC. This translates into CASSLNGRGYGYTF.

The gene calls are TRBV29-1 and TRBJ1-4; no firm D call. The CDR3 extends over 15 amino acids. Germline V gene lookup returns CDR1 SQVTM and CDR2 ANQGSEA. Between the trimmed V and J ends, which lost 0 bases and 7 bases, there was a span of 15 bases. CDR3: CSVEDPRGNGEKLFF. CDR3 nucleotide sequence: TGCAGCGTTGAAGATCCCCGAGGGAATGGTGAAAAACTGTTTTTT.

The table lists this clone with a count of one. The chain recombines TRBV6-2 or TRBV6-3 with TRBJ2-4; D call uncertain. Deletions cut 6 bases from V and 2 bases from J, with 17 bases between. The length of the CDR3 is 16 residues. The germline CDR1 and CDR2 sequences are MNHEY and SVGEGT. The DNA of the CDR3 is TGTGCCAGCAGCCCCCGGGCGGTCCCCCCCAAAAACATTCAGTACTTC. Amino acids: CASSPRAVPPKNIQYF.

The CDR3 DNA follows: TGTGCCAGCAGCCTACTGTCTTCGTCCTACGAGCAGTACTTC. This gives the protein CASSLLSSSYEQYF. The V call is TRBV7-8, the J call TRBJ2-7; D is uncertain. The germline gives CDR1 SGHVS, CDR2 FQNEAQ. The V end lost 5 bases, the J end lost 1 base, and 12 bases lay between the germline ends. CDR3 length: 14 amino acids.

V is TRBV27 and J is TRBJ2-3, with D possibly matching TRBD1 (6 bases). This CDR3 has 16 residues. In germline, CDR1 is MNHEY, CDR2 SMNVEV (reference sequence). Trimming stripped 8 bases from V and 0 bases from J, with 18 bases between. CDR3 in DNA: TGTGCCAGCGTGGGAATGGGGGACATGAGCACAGATACGCAGTATTTT. Translated: CASVGMGDMSTDTQYF.

The V call is TRBV7-8, the J call TRBJ2-5, with TRBD2 matching over 9 bases. The V gene end was trimmed by 1 base and the J gene end by 0 bases; junction bases not matched to a gene: 6. The CDR3 is 17 amino acids. Germline lookup yields CDR1 SGHVS and CDR2 FQNEAQ. The CDR3 loop reads CASSLGGVAGDQETQYF. In DNA form, the CDR3 reads TGTGCCAGCAGCTTAGGCGGAGTAGCGGGGGACCAAGAGACCCAGTACTTC.

CDR3 amino acids: CASSELDSTSYNEQFF. Here the CDR3 DNA reads TGTGCCAGCAGTGAACTGGACAGCACATCCTACAATGAGCAGTTCTTC. The chain is built from TRBV6-1 and TRBJ2-1; tentatively, D is TRBD1 (6 bases). The CDR3 extends over 16 amino acids. CDR1 MNHNS and CDR2 SASEGT come from the germline V gene. V was cut by 2 bases and J by 1 base, with 12 bases left in between.

V and J are TRBV27 and TRBJ1-4, with TRBD1 as a possible D gene (6 bases). Germline V gene lookup returns CDR1 MNHEY and CDR2 SMNVEV (reference sequence). The CDR3 totals 14 residues. Trimming shortened V by 5 bases and J by 8 bases, and 15 bases separated the two germline ends. The CDR3 DNA follows: TGTGCCAGCAGTAAACAGGGTAATGGAGAAAAACTGTTTTTT. Protein sequence: CASSKQGNGEKLFF.

The chain combines TRBV7-9 with TRBJ1-4; 11 positions match TRBD1. CDR1 SEHNR and CDR2 FQNEAQ come from the germline V gene (reference sequence). This CDR3 is built from 16 residues. Trimming at V came to 5 bases and at J to 6 bases, leaving 8 bases not matched to a gene. Here the CDR3 reads CASSPGQGAYDEKLFF. The CDR3 nucleotides are TGTGCCAGCAGCCCCGGACAGGGGGCTTACGATGAAAAACTGTTTTTT.

The chain uses TRBV7-9 and TRBJ1-3; maybe TRBD1 (6 bases). The CDR3 runs 15 residues. Germline loops: CDR1 SEHNR, CDR2 FQNEAQ (reference sequence). Trimming shortened V by 5 bases and J by 0 bases, and 11 bases separated the two germline ends. The CDR3 loop reads CASSQDRNSGNTIYF. In DNA form, the CDR3 reads TGTGCCAGCAGCCAAGACAGGAACTCTGGAAACACCATATATTTT.

The V call is TRBV13, the J call TRBJ1-1; 7 bases are shared with TRBD1. CDR3 length: 15 residues. Germline V gene sequence: CDR1 PRHDT, CDR2 FYEKMQ (reference sequence). V shed 5 bases, J shed 0 bases, and the junction held 6 bases outside the gene matches. The CDR3 DNA reads TGTGCCAGCAGCACAGACAGGGATATGAACACTGAAGCTTTCTTT. Protein sequence: CASSTDRDMNTEAFF.

This clone is a singleton in its sample. The V gene is TRBV7-9, the J gene TRBJ2-1; D possibly corresponds to TRBD1 (6 bases). V lost 4 bases to trimming and J lost 1 base, with 14 bases between them. The germline CDR1 and CDR2 sequences are SEHNR and FQNEAQ (reference sequence). The CDR3 sequence is 16 residues long. CDR3 DNA sequence: TGTGCCAGCAGCTCGAACAGGGTACGGTCCTACAATGAGCAGTTCTTC. Translation gives CASSSNRVRSYNEQFF.

V gene TRBV6-2 or TRBV6-3 combines with J gene TRBJ1-5; D ambiguous. In germline, CDR1 is MNHEY, CDR2 SVGEGT. V dropped 5 bases and J dropped 0 bases, with 11 bases sitting between them. The CDR3 is 15 amino acids. The CDR3 here is CASSKPDGSNQPQHF. The CDR3 DNA reads TGTGCCAGCAGTAAGCCGGACGGTAGCAATCAGCCCCAGCATTTT.

The J gene is TRBJ1-1, the V gene TRBV12-3 or TRBV12-4; maybe TRBD1 (5 bases). Trimming left V 5 bases short and J 5 bases short, with 6 bases between. There are 11 residues in the CDR3. The CDR3 bases are TGTGCCAGCAGTAAGGGGACTGAAGCTTTCTTT. Its translation: CASSKGTEAFF.

The chain employs TRBV5-4 and TRBJ1-1, with D unclear. Germline V gene lookup returns CDR1 SGHNT and CDR2 YYREEE (reference sequence). The CDR3 contains 12 residues. V was clipped by 0 bases and J by 3 bases, with 3 bases between them. CDR3 in DNA: TGTGCCAGCAGCTTGGGGGACACTGAAGCTTTCTTT. Its translation: CASSLGDTEAFF.

The genes are TRBV6-2 or TRBV6-3 and TRBJ2-3; 10 bases align to TRBD2. V dropped 0 bases and J dropped 2; count of bases not matched to a gene: 8. This CDR3 has 18 residues. CDR1 is MNHEY and CDR2 is SVGEGT in the germline V gene. The chain's CDR3 is CASSYSIWTSGFTDTQYF. CDR3 bases: TGTGCCAGCAGTTACTCGATTTGGACTAGCGGTTTCACAGATACGCAGTATTTT.

The V call is TRBV28, the J call TRBJ2-5; D not resolved. V lost 4 bases and J 4 bases, leaving 10 bases between the germline ends. The CDR3 consists of 13 residues. The germline V gene encodes CDR1 MDHEN and CDR2 SYDVKM. CDR3 amino acids: CASSSPYRETQYF. CDR3 nucleotide sequence: TGTGCCAGCAGTTCCCCCTACAGAGAGACCCAGTACTTC.